This T cell receptor (beta chain) was retrieved from a study of beta chain features in type 1 diabetes. Findings and caveats of the study: Type 1 diabetes patients had fewer VDJ junction insertions and more deletions.

Comment on this clone: The antigen is unknown.

Expressed TCRB transcripts were sequenced after all isolated RNA was converted to cDNA. The repertoire was sequenced with immunoSEQ multiplex PCR; TCRdb's copy has only in-frame clones and lacks some. The sample lists more than 300,000 clones, over 12% occurring once. Germline lookup yields CDR1 MNHEY and CDR2 SMNVEV (reference sequence). CDR3 length equals 16 residues. The V and J ends lost 6 bases and 4 bases respectively, with 19 bases between them. The sequencing sample was made of naive CD4+ T cells from blood. The TCR originated in a woman in her late teens or twenties in good health. This rearrangement joins TRBV27 to TRBJ1-3, with D maybe TRBD1 (6 bases). The CDR3 DNA reads TGTGCCAGCAGGCCCCTCACAGGGAGAGGGGGAAACACCATATATTTT. It codes for CASRPLTGRGGNTIYF.